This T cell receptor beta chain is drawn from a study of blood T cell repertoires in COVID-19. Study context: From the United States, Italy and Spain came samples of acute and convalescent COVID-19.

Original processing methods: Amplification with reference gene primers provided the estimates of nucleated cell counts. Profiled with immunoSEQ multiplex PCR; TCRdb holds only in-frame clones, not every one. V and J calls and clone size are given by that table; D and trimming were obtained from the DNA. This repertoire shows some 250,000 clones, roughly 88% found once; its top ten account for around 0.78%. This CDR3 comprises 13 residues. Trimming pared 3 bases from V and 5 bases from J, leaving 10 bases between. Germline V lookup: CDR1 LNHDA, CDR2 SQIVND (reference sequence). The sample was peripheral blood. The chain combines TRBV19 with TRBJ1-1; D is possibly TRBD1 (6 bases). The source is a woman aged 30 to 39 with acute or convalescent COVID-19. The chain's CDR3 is CASSITGRTEAFF. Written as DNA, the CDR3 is TGTGCCAGTAGTATTACAGGGCGGACTGAAGCTTTCTTT.